This TCR beta chain came from a study of T cell changes during pregnancy in multiple sclerosis (dated by TCRdb to between 2018 and 2020). Regarding the complete study: Changes in the T cell repertoire over the course of pregnancy were examined in this study in women with multiple sclerosis.

Turning to this clone: What this receptor recognizes is not known. Nothing much larger sits one base from this clone, and base qualities are not available.

CDR1 and CDR2 are read off the germline V gene as SQVTM and ANQGSEA. The CDR3 holds 12 amino acids from the cysteine to the phenylalanine. Left in the record is the CDR3 DNA by itself, 36 bases read in frame from the first base. V and J are truncated by 3 bases and 3 bases respectively, leaving an intervening sequence of 6 bases. The receptor library was made with the immunoSEQ multiplex PCR assay. Held by TCRdb, this immuneACCESS table contains in-frame sequences only and omits some clones. Under half of the omission traces to an unresolved V gene where checked; the cause of the rest is unknown. For this sample the table gives 60,000 to 85,000 clones, of which 92% were detected only once. The ten largest make up over 1.3% of the sample.

The sequence was obtained from a female donor in good health, enrolled as a control in a pregnancy study. The sample here was peripheral blood, taken in the second trimester of pregnancy. The rearranged segments are TRBV29-1 and TRBJ2-1; D gene: possibly TRBD2, on 5 matching bases. The sequence in DNA is TGCAGCGTTGAGGGGAGCTACAATGAGCAGTTCTTC. The resulting protein is CSVEGSYNEQFF.